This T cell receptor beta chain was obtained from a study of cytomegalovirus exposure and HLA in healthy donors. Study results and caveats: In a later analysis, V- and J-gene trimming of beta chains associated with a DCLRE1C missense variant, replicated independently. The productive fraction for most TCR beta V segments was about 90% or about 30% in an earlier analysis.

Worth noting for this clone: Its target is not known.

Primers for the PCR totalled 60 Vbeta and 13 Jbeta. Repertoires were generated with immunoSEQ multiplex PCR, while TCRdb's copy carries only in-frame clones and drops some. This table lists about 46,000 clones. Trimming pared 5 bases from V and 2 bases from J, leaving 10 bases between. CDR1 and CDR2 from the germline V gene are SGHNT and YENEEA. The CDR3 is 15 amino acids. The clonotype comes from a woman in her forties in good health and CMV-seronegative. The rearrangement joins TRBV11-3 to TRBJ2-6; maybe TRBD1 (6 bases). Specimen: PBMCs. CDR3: CASSISGAGANVLTF. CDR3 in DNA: TGTGCCAGCAGCATTTCAGGGGCTGGGGCCAACGTCCTGACTTTC.